The present T cell receptor (beta chain) was sequenced within a study of shared clonotypes between healthy human individuals. The authors' processing: Junction-only sequences without quality scores came from ImmunoSEQ, so filtering differed. The protocol was immunoSEQ multiplex PCR, while the TCRdb copy is restricted to in-frame clones and leaves out a portion. D and trimming were read from the DNA, whereas the V and J calls and clone size are those reported in that table. The data show 600,000 or so clones, around 96% seen once. On this clone itself: Its antigen is unidentified.

The length of the CDR3 is 12 residues. Germline CDR1 reads MNHNS; CDR2 reads SASEGT. Trimming removed 8 bases from V and 7 bases from J, with 12 bases in between. Selected positively for CCR7 and CD45RO-negative, naive CD8 cells excluded terminally differentiated effector memory CD45RA+ cells. Findings and caveats of the study: Non-shared clonotypes were found to have lower generation probabilities than the clonotypes that were shared by all four of the sorted-subset donors.

Source material: naive CD8+ T cells sorted from blood. This chain uses TRBV6-1 with TRBJ2-1; a weak D match, TRBD2 (5 bases). The receptor's source is a woman aged 30 to 39 in good health. The CDR3 bases are TGTGCCAGCTTTGGACTTTCGAATGAGCAGTTCTTC. It encodes CASFGLSNEQFF.